This T cell receptor (beta chain) appears in the sequencing data of a study of shared clonotypes between healthy human individuals. For genomic DNA, unsorted samples relied on tens of millions of PBMCs. Assay: immunoSEQ multiplex PCR; the TCRdb copy retains only in-frame clones and omits some. The sample shows about 480,000 clones, about four fifths of them seen only once. Trimming left V 8 bases short and J 2 bases short, with 16 bases between. Germline CDR1 MDHEN, CDR2 SYDVKM. This CDR3 comprises 15 residues. The receptor comes from a woman in her 40s in good health. Some clones in this sample may be carry-over from other donors' samples. The sequencing sample was made of PBMCs. The rearrangement joins TRBV28 to TRBJ1-3; D is perhaps TRBD1 (5 bases). The CDR3 sequence: CASATGGWTGNTIYF. The CDR3 coding sequence is TGTGCCAGCGCAACCGGGGGTTGGACTGGAAACACCATATATTTT. The whole variable domain, filled in from reference TRBV28 and TRBJ1-3, reads DVKVTQSSRYLVKRTGEKVFLECVQDMDHENMFWYRQDPGLGLRLIYFSYDVKMKEKGDIPEGYSVSREKKERFSLILESASTNQTSMYLCASATGGWTGNTIYFGEGSWLTVV.